A selection of T cell receptor beta chains follows, all from one sample in a study of cytomegalovirus exposure and HLA in healthy donors. Libraries were prepared by immunoSEQ multiplex PCR; TCRdb keeps only in-frame clonotypes and omits some of them. The sample lists around 99,000 clones; 69% were seen once. The sequenced sample was PBMCs. The source is a woman in her 70s in good health and CMV-seropositive. Both conserved end residues are part of each CDR3. The order of the fields is D gene, V gene, clone size, J gene, CDR3 protein, CDR3 DNA. The D gene is left open where the match is weak. Only some rows state a clone size, as once, few, many or a class for expanded clones.

>-|TRBV2|-|TRBJ1-1
CASRQGPEAFF
TGTGCCAGCAGGCAGGGTCCTGAAGCTTTCTTT
>-|TRBV19|-|TRBJ1-4
CASSNRDGEKLFF
TGTGCCAGTAGTAACAGGGATGGCGAAAAACTGTTTTTT
>TRBD1|TRBV18|-|TRBJ2-7
CASSPGTGGVYEQYF
TGTGCCAGCTCGCCCGGGACAGGGGGGGTCTACGAGCAGTACTTC
>TRBD1|TRBV30|-|TRBJ2-5
CAWTGTGKETQYF
TGTGCCTGGACCGGGACAGGCAAAGAGACCCAGTACTTC
>-|TRBV6-1|-|TRBJ2-5
CASSEGPAGETQYF
TGTGCCAGCAGTGAAGGTCCGGCGGGAGAGACCCAGTACTTC
>-|TRBV5-5|-|TRBJ1-1
CASSLEELPTEAFF
TGTGCCAGCAGCTTGGAGGAGTTACCCACTGAAGCTTTCTTT
>-|TRBV4-2|-|TRBJ1-6
CASSQDLGANSPLHF
TGTGCCAGCAGCCAAGATCTGGGGGCCAATTCACCCCTCCACTTT
>-|TRBV5-1|few|TRBJ2-1
CASSSEGANEQFF
TGCGCCAGCAGCTCGGAGGGGGCAAATGAGCAGTTCTTC
>TRBD2|TRBV6-1|-|TRBJ2-3
CASLAPGGDTQYF
TGTGCCAGCCTGGCACCGGGAGGGGATACGCAGTATTTT
>TRBD1|TRBV7-2|-|TRBJ2-7
CASSIDRGHEQYF
TGTGCCAGCAGCATTGACAGGGGCCACGAGCAGTACTTC